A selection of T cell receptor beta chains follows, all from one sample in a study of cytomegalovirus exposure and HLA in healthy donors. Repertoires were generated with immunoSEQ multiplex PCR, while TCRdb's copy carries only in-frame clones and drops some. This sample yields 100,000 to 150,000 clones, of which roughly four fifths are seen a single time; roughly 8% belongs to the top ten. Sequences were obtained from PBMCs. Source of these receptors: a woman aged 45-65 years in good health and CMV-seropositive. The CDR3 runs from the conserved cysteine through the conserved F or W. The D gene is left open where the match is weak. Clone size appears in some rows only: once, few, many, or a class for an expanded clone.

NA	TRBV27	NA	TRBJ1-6	CASSLQAGGSYNSPLHF	TGTGCCAGCAGTTTGCAGGCCGGGGGCTCCTATAATTCACCCCTCCACTTT
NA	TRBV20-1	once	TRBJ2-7	CSALENYEQYF	TGCAGTGCTCTCGAGAACTACGAGCAGTACTTC
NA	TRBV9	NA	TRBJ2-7	CASSVGPGHSYEQYF	TGTGCCAGCAGCGTAGGGCCAGGGCACTCCTACGAGCAGTATTTC
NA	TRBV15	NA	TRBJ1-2	CATSSIPINYGYTF	TGTGCCACCAGCAGTATCCCTATTAACTATGGCTACACCTTC
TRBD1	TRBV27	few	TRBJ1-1	CASRPRLGGEAFF	TGTGCCAGCAGGCCTCGGCTAGGGGGCGAAGCTTTCTTT
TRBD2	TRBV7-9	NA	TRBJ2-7	CASSLTSGTYEQYF	TGTGCCAGCAGCTTAACTAGCGGGACCTACGAGCAGTACTTC
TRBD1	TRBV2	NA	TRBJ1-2	CASEGQGDGYTF	TGTGCCAGCGAGGGACAGGGTGACGGCTACACCTTC
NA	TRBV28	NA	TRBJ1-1	CASSPWAAGGTEAFF	TGTGCCAGCAGCCCATGGGCGGCCGGGGGCACTGAAGCTTTCTTT
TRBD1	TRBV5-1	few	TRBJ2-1	CASSLNPAQGVSGEQFF	TGCGCCAGCAGCTTGAACCCGGCACAGGGGGTGAGTGGTGAGCAGTTCTTC
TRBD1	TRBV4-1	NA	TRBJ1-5	CASSQDQGVGQPQHF	TGCGCCAGCAGCCAAGATCAGGGGGTCGGTCAGCCCCAGCATTTT
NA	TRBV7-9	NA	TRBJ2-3	CASSLRGGVSTDTQYF	TGTGCCAGCAGCTTACGGGGCGGGGTAAGCACAGATACGCAGTATTTT
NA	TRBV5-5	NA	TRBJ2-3	CASSLASTDTQYF	TGTGCCAGCAGCTTGGCATCCACAGATACGCAGTATTTT
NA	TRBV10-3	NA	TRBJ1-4	CAIGGGPRNEKLFF	TGTGCCATCGGGGGAGGGCCGAGGAATGAAAAACTGTTTTTT
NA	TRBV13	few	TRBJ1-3	CASSLNGQLNTIYF	TGTGCCAGCAGCTTAAACGGACAGTTAAACACCATATATTTT
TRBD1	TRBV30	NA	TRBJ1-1	CAWARGGGTEAFF	TGTGCCTGGGCAAGAGGGGGCGGCACTGAAGCTTTCTTT
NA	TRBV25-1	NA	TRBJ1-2	CASSETANYGYTF	TGTGCCAGCAGTGAGACAGCGAACTATGGCTACACCTTC
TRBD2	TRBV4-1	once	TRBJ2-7	CASSQGVTSGYEQYF	TGCGCCAGCAGCCAAGGGGTGACTAGCGGCTACGAGCAGTACTTC
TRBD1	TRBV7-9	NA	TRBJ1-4	CASSWTGGVYEKLFF	TGTGCCAGCAGCTGGACAGGGGGCGTATACGAAAAACTGTTTTTT
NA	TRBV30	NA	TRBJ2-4	CAWGRPAGNIQYF	TGTGCCTGGGGACGGCCGGCGGGAAACATTCAGTACTTC
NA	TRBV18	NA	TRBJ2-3	CASSPRARDLASDTQYF	TGTGCCAGCTCACCCAGGGCACGGGACTTGGCTTCAGATACGCAGTATTTT
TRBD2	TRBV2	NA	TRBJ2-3	CASSEGAGGPFADTQYF	TGTGCCAGCAGTGAAGGAGCGGGAGGGCCATTTGCAGATACGCAGTATTTT
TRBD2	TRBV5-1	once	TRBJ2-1	CASSSSGLAGEDEQFF	TGCGCCAGCAGCTCCTCGGGACTAGCGGGAGAGGATGAGCAGTTCTTC
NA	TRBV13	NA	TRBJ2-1	CASSFRGPSYNEQFF	TGTGCCAGCAGCTTCCGCGGCCCCTCCTACAATGAGCAGTTCTTC
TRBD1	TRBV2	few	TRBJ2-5	CASSADRSQETQYF	TGTGCCAGCAGTGCGGACAGGTCACAAGAGACCCAGTACTTC
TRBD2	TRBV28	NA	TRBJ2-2	CASSLASGHVGVFF	TGTGCCAGCAGTTTGGCTAGCGGTCACGTCGGGGTGTTTTTT
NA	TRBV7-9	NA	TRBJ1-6	CASSFTDSPNSPLHF	TGTGCCAGCAGCTTTACGGACAGCCCTAATTCACCCCTCCACTTT
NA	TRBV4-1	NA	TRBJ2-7	CASSQVGIEYEQYF	TGCGCCAGCAGCCAAGTCGGGATCGAATACGAGCAGTACTTC
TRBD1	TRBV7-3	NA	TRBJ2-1	CASSLGTGVYNEQFF	TGTGCCAGCAGCCTCGGGACAGGGGTTTACAATGAGCAGTTCTTC
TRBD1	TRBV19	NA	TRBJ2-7	CASSFPTGDPSYEQYF	TGTGCCAGTAGTTTCCCAACAGGGGACCCCTCCTACGAGCAGTACTTC
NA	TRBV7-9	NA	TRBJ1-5	CASSLERGGDQPQHF	TGTGCCAGCAGCTTAGAACGGGGGGGGGATCAGCCCCAGCATTTT
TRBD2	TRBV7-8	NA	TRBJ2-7	CASSLLGGSYYEQYF	TGTGCCAGCAGCTTACTCGGCGGGAGTTACTACGAGCAGTACTTC
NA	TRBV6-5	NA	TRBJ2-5	CASSWARGYQETQYF	TGTGCCAGCAGTTGGGCACGGGGGTACCAAGAGACCCAGTACTTC
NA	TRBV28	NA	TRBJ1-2	CASRSYRRAGYTF	TGTGCCAGCAGGTCCTACCGCAGGGCCGGCTACACCTTC
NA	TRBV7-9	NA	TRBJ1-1	CASSLMGGEAFF	TGTGCCAGCAGCTTAATGGGGGGTGAAGCTTTCTTT
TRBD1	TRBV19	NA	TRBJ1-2	CASSELPGQIVYGYTF	TGTGCCAGTAGCGAGCTACCGGGACAGATTGTCTATGGCTACACCTTC
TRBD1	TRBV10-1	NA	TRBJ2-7	CASSEGTGDYEQYF	TGCGCCAGCAGTGAGGGGACAGGGGACTACGAGCAGTACTTC
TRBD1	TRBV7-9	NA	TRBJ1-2	CASSQPGQMPYGYTF	TGTGCCAGCAGTCAACCGGGACAGATGCCCTATGGCTACACCTTC
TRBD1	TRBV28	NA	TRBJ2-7	CASHPGQLTSYEQYF	TGTGCCAGCCATCCGGGACAGCTTACCTCCTACGAGCAGTACTTC
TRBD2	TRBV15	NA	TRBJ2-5	CATSRVRGSMRETQYF	TGTGCCACCAGCAGAGTTCGCGGGAGCATGCGAGAGACCCAGTACTTC
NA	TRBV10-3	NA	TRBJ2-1	CATKQGLSYNEQFF	TGTGCCACTAAGCAGGGACTCTCCTACAATGAGCAGTTCTTC
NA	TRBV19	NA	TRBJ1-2	CASNPTAQDGYTF	TGTGCCAGTAATCCGACAGCGCAGGATGGCTACACCTTC
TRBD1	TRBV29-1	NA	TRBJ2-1	CSVAPTTGNHEQFF	TGCAGCGTGGCACCCACGACAGGGAATCATGAGCAGTTCTTC